This T cell receptor (beta chain) was captured in a study of blood T cell repertoires in COVID-19 (dated by TCRdb to between 2020 and 2021). Concerning the study at large: Samples covering the acute and convalescent phases of COVID-19 were provided by collaborators in the United States, Italy and Spain. The material from the prospective study consisted of cDNA or gDNA derived from T cells, B-cell-depleted T cells, or PBMCs. Deeply sampled blood TCRbeta repertoires from subjects exposed to, actively infected with, or recovered from COVID-19 were included in the dataset. A freely available public database, intended as a resource for researchers studying the immune response to SARS-CoV-2, is where the repertoires were released. The samples were drawn from two sources: the first 160 participants of the ongoing ImmuneRACE study, and 1,200 or so subjects contributed by 6 global collaborators. Sample metadata almost always included a de-identified subject ID, COVID-19 status, age in years and sex. Where available, HLA class I and class II types were taken from metadata supplied by the sample provider and were not determined by assay-based typing.

At one collaborating source in Seattle, patients were enrolled during active infection and were followed longitudinally through the course of disease. Each collaborating institution followed its own protocols to collect whole blood in K2EDTA tubes. For TCRbeta analysis, collaborators shipped samples in one of three forms: frozen whole blood, isolated PBMCs, or DNA extracted from either of those sample types. TCRbeta CDR3 regions were amplified from genomic DNA by means of the immunoSEQ Assay, a bias-controlled multiplex PCR. In the authors' own workflow: The number of nucleated cells in each sample was estimated by amplification of reference gene primers within the assay. Sequence reads were collapsed and filtered to measure the absolute abundance of every unique TCRbeta CDR3 rearrangement. Productive Simpson clonality was computed per sample as the square root of Simpson's diversity index over productive rearrangements. TCRdb took this table from immuneACCESS and kept in-frame rearrangements with V and J called. Such tables lack part of the clones; where checked against another copy, unresolved V genes explain under half of the gap, and the rest is unexplained. D and trimming come from the DNA, and the V and J calls and clone size come from that table. The sample yields roughly 400,000 clones; approximately 87% were counted once. The ten biggest clones cover about 2.5% of the sample.

Turning to this clone: Its antigen remains undetermined. No base quality values were provided; no much bigger clone lies one nucleotide off.

Taken from the germline V gene, the CDR1 and CDR2 loops are MNHEY and SVGAGI. From cysteine to phenylalanine, the CDR3 is 13 amino acids long. This entry keeps only the CDR3 DNA: 39 bases, framed from base 1. Study-wide findings and limitations: The amount of clinical and demographic metadata varied by source and participant and was provided uncurated.

Material for sequencing was peripheral blood. Recombination joined TRBV6-5 with TRBJ1-4, with the D gene too uncertain to name. The origin of this receptor is a woman aged 55-69 years with COVID-19, enrolled during active disease. CDR3 sequence: CAHRYATNEKLFF. In nucleotides, the sequence is TGTGCGCACAGATACGCAACTAATGAAAAACTGTTTTTT.